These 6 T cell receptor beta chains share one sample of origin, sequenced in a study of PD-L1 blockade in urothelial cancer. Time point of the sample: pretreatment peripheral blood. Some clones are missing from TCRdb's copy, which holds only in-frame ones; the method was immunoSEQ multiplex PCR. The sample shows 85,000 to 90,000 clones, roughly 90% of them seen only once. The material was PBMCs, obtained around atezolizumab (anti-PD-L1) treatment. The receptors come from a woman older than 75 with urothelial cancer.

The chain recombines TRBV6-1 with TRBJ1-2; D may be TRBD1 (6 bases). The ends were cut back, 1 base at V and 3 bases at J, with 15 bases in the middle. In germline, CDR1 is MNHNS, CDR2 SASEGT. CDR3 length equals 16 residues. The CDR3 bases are TGTGCCAGCAGTGAAGGGGGGGGCGGTTATTACTATGGCTACACCTTC. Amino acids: CASSEGGGGYYYGYTF.

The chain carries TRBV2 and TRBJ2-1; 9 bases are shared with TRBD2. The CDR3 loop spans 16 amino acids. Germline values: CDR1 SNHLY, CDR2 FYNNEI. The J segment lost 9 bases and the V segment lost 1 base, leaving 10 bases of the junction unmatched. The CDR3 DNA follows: TGTGCCAGCAGTGAAGTTTGGCCCAATAGCGGGGGTGAGCAGTTCTTC. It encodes CASSEVWPNSGGEQFF.

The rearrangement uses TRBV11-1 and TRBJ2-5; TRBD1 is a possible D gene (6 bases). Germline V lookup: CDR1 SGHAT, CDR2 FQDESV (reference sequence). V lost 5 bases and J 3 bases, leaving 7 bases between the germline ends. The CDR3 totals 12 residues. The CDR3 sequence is CASSPGEETQYF. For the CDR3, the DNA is TGTGCCAGCAGCCCAGGGGAAGAGACCCAGTACTTC.

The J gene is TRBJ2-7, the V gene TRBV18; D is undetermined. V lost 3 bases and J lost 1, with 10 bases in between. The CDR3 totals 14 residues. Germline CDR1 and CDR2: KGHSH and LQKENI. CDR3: CASSPGSTSYEQYF. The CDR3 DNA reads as TGTGCCAGCTCACCCGGGTCAACTTCCTACGAGCAGTACTTC.

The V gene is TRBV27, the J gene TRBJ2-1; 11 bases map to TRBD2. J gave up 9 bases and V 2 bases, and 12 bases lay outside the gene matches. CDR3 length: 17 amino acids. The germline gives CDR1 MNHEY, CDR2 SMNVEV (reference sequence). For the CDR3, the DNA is TGTGCCAGCAGTTTAAAGTTTTCGGGGCTAGCGGGAGGTGAGCAGTTCTTC. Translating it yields CASSLKFSGLAGGEQFF.

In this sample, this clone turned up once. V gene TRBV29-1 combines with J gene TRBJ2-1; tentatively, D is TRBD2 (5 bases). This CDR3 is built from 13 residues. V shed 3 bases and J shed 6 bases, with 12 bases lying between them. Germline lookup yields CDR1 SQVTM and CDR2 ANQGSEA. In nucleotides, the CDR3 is TGCAGCGTTGACCGGGGTGGAACCAATGAGCAGTTCTTC. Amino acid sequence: CSVDRGGTNEQFF.